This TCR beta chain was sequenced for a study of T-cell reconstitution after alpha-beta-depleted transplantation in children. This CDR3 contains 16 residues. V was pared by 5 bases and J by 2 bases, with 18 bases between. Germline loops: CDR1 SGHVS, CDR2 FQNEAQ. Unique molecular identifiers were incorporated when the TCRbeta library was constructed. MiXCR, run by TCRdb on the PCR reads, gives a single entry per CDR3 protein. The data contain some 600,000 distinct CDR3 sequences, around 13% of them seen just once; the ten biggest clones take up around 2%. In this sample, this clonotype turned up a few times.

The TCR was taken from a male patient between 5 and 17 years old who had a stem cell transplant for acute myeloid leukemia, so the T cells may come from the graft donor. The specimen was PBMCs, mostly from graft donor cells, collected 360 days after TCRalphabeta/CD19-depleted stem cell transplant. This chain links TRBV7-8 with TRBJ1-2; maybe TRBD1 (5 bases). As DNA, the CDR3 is TGTGCCAGCAGCCCGGGGGTGACAAACTTGAACTATGGCTACACCTTC. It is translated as CASSPGVTNLNYGYTF.